One sample yielded the 9 T cell receptor beta chains listed below, sequenced in a study of CD8+ T cells in alopecia areata. Treatment: oral pan-JAK inhibitor, 5-10 mg twice daily. Sequencing used cDNA as its template, made by extracting RNA and reverse transcribing it. The assay was immunoSEQ multiplex PCR, and TCRdb's table has in-frame clones only and misses some. This sample has tens of thousands of clones; roughly 92% occur once, and the top ten carry 15% to 20%. The specimen comprised CD8+ T cells sorted from blood, sampled at week 24, from a patient treated with tofacitinib. The receptors come from a human donor with alopecia areata.

The chain couples TRBV28 to TRBJ2-3; 9 nucleotides agree with TRBD2. Trimming cost V 1 base and J 2 bases; bases outside gene matches: 7. CDR1 is MDHEN and CDR2 is SYDVKM in the germline V gene. The CDR3 has 17 residues. CDR3 DNA sequence: TGTGCCAGCAGTTTATCGCCTAGCGGGGACCACACAGATACGCAGTATTTT. Translated, it gives CASSLSPSGDHTDTQYF.

For the CDR3, the DNA is TGTGCCAGCAGGGCGGGGGAGCAGGATACGCAGTATTTT. Translating gives CASRAGEQDTQYF. The rearrangement links TRBV6-6 to TRBJ2-3; 7 bases fit TRBD2. J gave up 6 bases and V 6 bases, and 6 bases lay outside the gene matches. Germline CDR1 is MNHNY and CDR2 is SVGAGI (reference sequence). The CDR3 length is 13 residues.

The genes are TRBV6-5 and TRBJ2-7, with D unclear. Germline CDR1 and CDR2: MNHEY and SVGAGI. This CDR3 comprises 15 residues. V lost 5 bases and J lost 0, with 14 bases in between. In nucleotides, the CDR3 is TGTGCCAGCAGTCAAGGCGAGGTCTCCTCCTACGAGCAGTACTTC. Protein: CASSQGEVSSYEQYF.

The V and J genes are TRBV5-8 and TRBJ2-5; perhaps TRBD1 as D (6 bases). From germline, CDR1 is SGHTS and CDR2 YDEGEE. The CDR3 sequence is 14 residues long. V lost 4 bases and J lost 0, with 10 bases in between. Here the CDR3 DNA reads TGTGCCAGCAGCACTGGGACACACCAAGAGACCCAGTACTTC. Translation: CASSTGTHQETQYF. The full variable domain, in which reference TRBV5-8 and TRBJ2-5 provide the parts outside the CDR3, is EAGVTQSPTHLIKTRGQQATLRCSPISGHTSVYWYQQALGLGLQFLLWYDEGEERNRGNFPPRFSGRQFPNYSSELNVNALELEDSALYLCASSTGTHQETQYFGPGTRLLVL.

This clone showed up just once. DNA of the CDR3: TGTGCCATCGCAGGGGGCCATGAAACGTACGAGCAGTACTTC. Protein sequence: CAIAGGHETYEQYF. The chain recombines TRBV10-3 with TRBJ2-7, with 8 nucleotides matching TRBD1. Germline CDR1 and CDR2: ENHRY and SYGVKD. The CDR3 sequence is 14 residues long. V was clipped by 8 bases and J by 4 bases; unmatched bases: 10.

This sequence joins TRBV27 and TRBJ2-1; D is perhaps TRBD1 (5 bases). From germline, CDR1 is MNHEY and CDR2 SMNVEV (reference sequence). Trimming stripped 2 bases from V and 7 bases from J, with 12 bases between. The CDR3 contains 14 residues. CDR3 amino acids: CASSLKDSLNEQFF. CDR3 coding DNA: TGTGCCAGCAGTTTAAAAGACAGTTTAAATGAGCAGTTCTTC.

The J gene is TRBJ2-7, the V gene TRBV27; a possible D gene is TRBD1 (5 bases). The CDR3 is 13 residues long. Germline V gives CDR1 MNHEY, CDR2 SMNVEV (reference sequence). V was cut by 6 bases and J by 5 bases, with 14 bases left in between. The CDR3 DNA sequence: TGTGCCAGCAGCCCCATGGGGCCTGACGAGCAGTACTTC. Protein sequence: CASSPMGPDEQYF.

The CDR3 protein is CASSSPRAYEQYF. The CDR3 DNA is TGTGCCAGCAGTTCCCCCCGGGCCTACGAGCAGTACTTC. This chain joins TRBV28 and TRBJ2-7; D ambiguous. Germline V gives CDR1 MDHEN, CDR2 SYDVKM. The CDR3 length is 13 residues. Trimming left V 4 bases short and J 2 bases short, with 9 bases between.

The rearrangement links TRBV7-6 to TRBJ2-7, with D maybe TRBD1 (6 bases). V lost 7 bases, J lost 6 bases, and 16 bases lay in between. CDR1 SGHVS and CDR2 FNYEAQ come from the germline V gene. The CDR3 spans 13 residues. CDR3 nucleotide sequence: TGTGCCAGCACCGACAGGTCGCGCGGCGAGCAGTACTTC. Its translation: CASTDRSRGEQYF.